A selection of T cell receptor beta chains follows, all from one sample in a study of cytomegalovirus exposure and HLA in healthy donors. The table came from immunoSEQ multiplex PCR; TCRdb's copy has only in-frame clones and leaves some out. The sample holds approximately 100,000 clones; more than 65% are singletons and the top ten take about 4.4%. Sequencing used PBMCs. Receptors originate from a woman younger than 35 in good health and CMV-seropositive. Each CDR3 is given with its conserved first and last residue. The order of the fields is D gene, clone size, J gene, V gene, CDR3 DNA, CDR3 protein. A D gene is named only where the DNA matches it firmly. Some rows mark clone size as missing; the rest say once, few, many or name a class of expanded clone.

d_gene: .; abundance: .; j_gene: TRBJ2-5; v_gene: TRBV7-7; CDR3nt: TGTGCCAGCAGCTTAGGGGGAGGGGGAGAGACCCAGTACTTC; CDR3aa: CASSLGGGGETQYF
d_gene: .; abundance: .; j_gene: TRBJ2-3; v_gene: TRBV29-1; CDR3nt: TGCAGCGTTGAAAATGACCAACCCCGGGGCACAGATACGCAGTATTTT; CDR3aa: CSVENDQPRGTDTQYF
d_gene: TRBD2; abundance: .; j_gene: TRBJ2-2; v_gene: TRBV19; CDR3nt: TGTGCCAGTAGTGGGATAGCCAGCGGGAGGGCCCTGAACACCGGGGAGCTGTTTTTT; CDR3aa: CASSGIASGRALNTGELFF
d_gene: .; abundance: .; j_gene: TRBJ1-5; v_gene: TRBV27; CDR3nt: TGTGCCAGCAGTTCCGGACTCCTTAGCAATCAGCCCCAGCATTTT; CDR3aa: CASSSGLLSNQPQHF
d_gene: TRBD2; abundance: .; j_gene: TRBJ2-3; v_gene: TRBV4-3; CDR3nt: TGCGCCAGCAGCCAAAATAGCGGGAACACAGATACGCAGTATTTT; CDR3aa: CASSQNSGNTDTQYF
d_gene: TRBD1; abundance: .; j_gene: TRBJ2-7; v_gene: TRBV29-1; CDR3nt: TGCAGCGTAACCCGGGACAGAGACGAGCAGTACTTC; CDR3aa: CSVTRDRDEQYF
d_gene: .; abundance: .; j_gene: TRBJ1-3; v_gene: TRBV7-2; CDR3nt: TGTGCCAGCAGCCCCCAGGGGAACTCTGGAAACACCATATATTTT; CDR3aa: CASSPQGNSGNTIYF
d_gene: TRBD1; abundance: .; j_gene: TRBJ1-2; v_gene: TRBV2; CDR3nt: TGTGCCAGCAGTGAAAGAGACAGGGAAGGTGGCTACACCTTC; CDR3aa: CASSERDREGGYTF
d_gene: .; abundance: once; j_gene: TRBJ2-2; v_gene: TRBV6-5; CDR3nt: TGTGCCAGCAGTTACTCGGCTGAATACGGGGAGCTGTTTTTT; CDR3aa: CASSYSAEYGELFF
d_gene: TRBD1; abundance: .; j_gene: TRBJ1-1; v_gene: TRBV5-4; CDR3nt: TGTGCCAGCAGCTTACCGGACAGGGTGAGAGGGACTGAAGCTTTCTTT; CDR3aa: CASSLPDRVRGTEAFF
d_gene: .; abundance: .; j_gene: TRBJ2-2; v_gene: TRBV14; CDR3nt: TGTGCCAGCAGCCAAGGACAGAACACCGGGGAGCTGTTTTTT; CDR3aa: CASSQGQNTGELFF
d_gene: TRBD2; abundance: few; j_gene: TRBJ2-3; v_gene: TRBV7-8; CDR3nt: TGTGCCAGCAGCTTAGTGACGACTAGCGCAGATACGCAGTATTTT; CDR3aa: CASSLVTTSADTQYF
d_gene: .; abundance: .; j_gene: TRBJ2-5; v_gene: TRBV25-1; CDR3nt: TGTGCCAGCAGTCCGTACCAAGAGACCCAGTACTTC; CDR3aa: CASSPYQETQYF
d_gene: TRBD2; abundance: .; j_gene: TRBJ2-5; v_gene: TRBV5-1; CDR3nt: TGCGCCAGCAGCTGGGGACTAGCGGGACAAGAGACCCAGTACTTC; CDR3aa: CASSWGLAGQETQYF
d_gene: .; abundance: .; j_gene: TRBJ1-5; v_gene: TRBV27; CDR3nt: TGTGCCAGCACTGGTCGGGTCCATAGCAATCAGCCCCAGCATTTT; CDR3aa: CASTGRVHSNQPQHF
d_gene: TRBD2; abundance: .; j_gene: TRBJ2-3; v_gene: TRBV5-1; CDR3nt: TGCGCCACCAAGATGACTAGCGGGAGCACAGATACGCAGTATTTT; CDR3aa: CATKMTSGSTDTQYF
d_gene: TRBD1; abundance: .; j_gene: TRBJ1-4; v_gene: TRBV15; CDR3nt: TGTGCCACCAGCAGGCCCCCGGGACAGGGCGGTGAAAAACTGTTTTTT; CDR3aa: CATSRPPGQGGEKLFF
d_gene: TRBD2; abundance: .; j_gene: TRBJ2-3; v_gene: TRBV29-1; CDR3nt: TGCAGCGTCCGGGAGGAGGCAGATACGCAGTATTTT; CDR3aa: CSVREEADTQYF
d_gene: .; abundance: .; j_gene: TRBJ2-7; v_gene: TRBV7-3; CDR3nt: TGTGCCAGCAGCTCTTACGAGCAGTACTTC; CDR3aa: CASSSYEQYF
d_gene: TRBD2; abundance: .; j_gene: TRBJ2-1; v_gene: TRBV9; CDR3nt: TGTGCCAGCAGCGTAGGGAGGACTAGCAGGACCAATGAGCAGTTCTTC; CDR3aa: CASSVGRTSRTNEQFF
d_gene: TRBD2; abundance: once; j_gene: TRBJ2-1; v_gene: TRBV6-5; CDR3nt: TGTGCCAGCAGAAGGGGGACTAGCGAATACAATGAGCAGTTCTTC; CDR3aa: CASRRGTSEYNEQFF
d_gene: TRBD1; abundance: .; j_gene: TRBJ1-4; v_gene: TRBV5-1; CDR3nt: TGCGCCAGCAGCTTACAGGGGGAAGGTGAAAAACTGTTTTTT; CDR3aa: CASSLQGEGEKLFF
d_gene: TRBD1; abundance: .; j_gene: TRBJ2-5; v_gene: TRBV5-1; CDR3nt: TGCGCCAGCAGCTGGCCACAGGGGGTCTCGCAAGAGACCCAGTACTTC; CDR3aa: CASSWPQGVSQETQYF
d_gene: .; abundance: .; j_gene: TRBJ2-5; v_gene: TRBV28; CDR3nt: TGTGCCACCCGGGTCGGTGCCGGAGAGACCCAGTACTTC; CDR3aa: CATRVGAGETQYF
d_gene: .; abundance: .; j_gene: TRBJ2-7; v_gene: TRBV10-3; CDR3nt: TGTGCCATCAGTGTTGCGGTTACCTACGAGCAGTACTTC; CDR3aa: CAISVAVTYEQYF
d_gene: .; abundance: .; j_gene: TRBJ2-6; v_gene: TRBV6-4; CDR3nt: .; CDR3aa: CASSSSAGSGANVLTF
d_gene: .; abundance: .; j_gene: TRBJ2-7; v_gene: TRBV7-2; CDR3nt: TGTGCCAGCAGCCTAGGGAGCAGGGGTTCGGGGTACGAGCAGTACTTC; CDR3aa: CASSLGSRGSGYEQYF
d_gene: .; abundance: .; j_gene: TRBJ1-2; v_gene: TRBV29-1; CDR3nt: TGCAGCGTTGAAACTGGACATGCTTCGCACTATGGCTACACCTTC; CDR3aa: CSVETGHASHYGYTF
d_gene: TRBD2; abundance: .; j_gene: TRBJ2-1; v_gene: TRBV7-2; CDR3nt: TGTGCCAGCAGTTACAATAGCGGGAGAGGAGAGCAGTTCTTC; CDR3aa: CASSYNSGRGEQFF
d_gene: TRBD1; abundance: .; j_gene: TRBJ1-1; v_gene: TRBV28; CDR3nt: TGTGCCAGCAGTGCGGGACAGGGGTACACTGAAGCTTTCTTT; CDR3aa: CASSAGQGYTEAFF
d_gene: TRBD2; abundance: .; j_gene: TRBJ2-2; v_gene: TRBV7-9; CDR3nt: TGTGCCAGCAGCGGACTTAGCGGGAGGACCTTACCCGGGGAGCTGTTTTTT; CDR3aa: CASSGLSGRTLPGELFF
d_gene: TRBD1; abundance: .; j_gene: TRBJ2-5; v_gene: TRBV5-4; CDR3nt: TGTGCCAGCAGCTTTCCGACAGGGGGCGGCGAGACCCAGTACTTC; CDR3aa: CASSFPTGGGETQYF
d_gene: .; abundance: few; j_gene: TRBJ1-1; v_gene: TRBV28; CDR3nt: TGTGCCAGCAGACCCGGGACATTGAACACTGAAGCTTTCTTT; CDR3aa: CASRPGTLNTEAFF
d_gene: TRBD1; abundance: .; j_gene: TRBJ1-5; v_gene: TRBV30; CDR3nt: TGTGCCTGGAGCCACAGGGGAATTAATCAGCCCCAGCATTTT; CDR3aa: CAWSHRGINQPQHF
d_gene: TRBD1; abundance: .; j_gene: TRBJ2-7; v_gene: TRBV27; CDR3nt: TGTGCCAGCAGTTTCGGACAGGCCTACGAGCAGTACTTC; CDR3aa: CASSFGQAYEQYF
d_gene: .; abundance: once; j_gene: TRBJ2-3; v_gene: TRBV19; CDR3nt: TGTGCCAGTAGACCCGGGAGGGGGCGCGACACAGATACGCAGTATTTT; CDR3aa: CASRPGRGRDTDTQYF
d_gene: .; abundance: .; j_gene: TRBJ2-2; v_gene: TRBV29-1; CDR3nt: TGCAGCGTTGCGGCCGGGGAGCTGTTTTTT; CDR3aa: CSVAAGELFF
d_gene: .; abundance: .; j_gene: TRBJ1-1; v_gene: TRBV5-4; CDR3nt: TGTGCCAGCAGCCAGGGGTCAGGGAAAACTGAAGCTTTCTTT; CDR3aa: CASSQGSGKTEAFF
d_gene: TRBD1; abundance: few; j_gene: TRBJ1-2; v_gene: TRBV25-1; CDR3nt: TGTGCCAGCAGTGAACTGGGACAGAACTATGGCTACACCTTC; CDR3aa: CASSELGQNYGYTF
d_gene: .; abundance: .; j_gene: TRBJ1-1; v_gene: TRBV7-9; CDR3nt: TGTGCCAGCAGCTCCTTCGGCGTGGCGGGAGCTTTCTTT; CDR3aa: CASSSFGVAGAFF
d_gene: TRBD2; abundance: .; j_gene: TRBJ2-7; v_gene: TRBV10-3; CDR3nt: TGTGCCTCTCTCCCAAGCGGGGCCGACGAGCAGTACTTC; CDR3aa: CASLPSGADEQYF
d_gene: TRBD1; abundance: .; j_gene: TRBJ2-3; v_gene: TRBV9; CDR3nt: TGTGCCAGCAGCCCTGGGACAGGGGCGGATACGCAGTATTTT; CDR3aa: CASSPGTGADTQYF
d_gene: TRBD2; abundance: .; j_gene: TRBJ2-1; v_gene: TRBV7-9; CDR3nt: TGTGCCAGCAGCAATCGACTAGCGGGAGGGCCGGGGCAGTTCTTC; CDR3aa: CASSNRLAGGPGQFF
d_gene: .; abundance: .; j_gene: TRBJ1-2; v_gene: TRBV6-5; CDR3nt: TGTGCCAGCAGTTACGGGACTGGCGGCGGCTACACCTTC; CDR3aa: CASSYGTGGGYTF
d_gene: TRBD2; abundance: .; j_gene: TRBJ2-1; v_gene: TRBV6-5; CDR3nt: TGTGCCAGCAGTTACCTCGGGGGAGGGGCCCACAATGAGCAGTTCTTC; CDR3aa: CASSYLGGGAHNEQFF
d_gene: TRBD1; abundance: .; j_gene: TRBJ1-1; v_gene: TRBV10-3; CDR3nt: TGTGCCTCTACGACAGGGGGGTACACTGAAGCTTTCTTT; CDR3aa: CASTTGGYTEAFF
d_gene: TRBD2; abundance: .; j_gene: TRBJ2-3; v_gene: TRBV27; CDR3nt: TGTGCCAGCAGTCCCCGTGTAGCGGGAGGGCTTGGAGATACGCAGTATTTT; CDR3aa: CASSPRVAGGLGDTQYF